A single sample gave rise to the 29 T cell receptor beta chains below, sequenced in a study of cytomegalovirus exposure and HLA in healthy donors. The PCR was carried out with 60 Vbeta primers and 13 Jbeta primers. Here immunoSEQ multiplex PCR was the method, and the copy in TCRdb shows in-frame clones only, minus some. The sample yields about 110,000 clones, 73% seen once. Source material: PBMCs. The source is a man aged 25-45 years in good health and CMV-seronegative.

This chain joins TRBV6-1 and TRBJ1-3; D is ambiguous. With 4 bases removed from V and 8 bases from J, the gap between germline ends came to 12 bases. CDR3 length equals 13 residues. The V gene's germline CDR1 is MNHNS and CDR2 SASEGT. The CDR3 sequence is CASSGRGLYTIYF. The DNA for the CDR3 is TGTGCCAGCAGTGGCCGCGGGCTGTACACCATATATTTT.

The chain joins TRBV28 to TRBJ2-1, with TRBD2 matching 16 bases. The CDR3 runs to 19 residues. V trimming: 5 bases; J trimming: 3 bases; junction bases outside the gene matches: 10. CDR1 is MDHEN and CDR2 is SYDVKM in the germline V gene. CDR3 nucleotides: TGTGCCAGCAGTCCACCTGGGACTAGCGGGAGGGCCTTCTACAATGAGCAGTTCTTC. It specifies CASSPPGTSGRAFYNEQFF.

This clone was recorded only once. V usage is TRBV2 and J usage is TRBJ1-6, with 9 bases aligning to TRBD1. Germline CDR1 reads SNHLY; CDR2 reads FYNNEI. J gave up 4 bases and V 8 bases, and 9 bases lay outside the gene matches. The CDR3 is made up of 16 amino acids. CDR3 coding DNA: TGTGCCAGCGCTTCTACAGGGGGCGAATATAATTCACCCCTCCACTTT. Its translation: CASASTGGEYNSPLHF.

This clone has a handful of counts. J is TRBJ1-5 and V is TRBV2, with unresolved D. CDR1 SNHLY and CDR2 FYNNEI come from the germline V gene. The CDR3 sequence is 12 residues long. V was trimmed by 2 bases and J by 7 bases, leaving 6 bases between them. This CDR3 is CASSEFQQPQHF. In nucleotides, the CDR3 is TGTGCCAGCAGTGAATTTCAGCAGCCCCAGCATTTT.

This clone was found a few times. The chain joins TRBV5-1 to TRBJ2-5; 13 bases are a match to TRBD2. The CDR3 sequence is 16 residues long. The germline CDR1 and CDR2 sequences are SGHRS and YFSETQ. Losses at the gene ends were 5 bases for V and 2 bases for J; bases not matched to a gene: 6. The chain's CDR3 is CASRWGLAGTQETQYF. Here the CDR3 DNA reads TGCGCCAGCAGATGGGGACTAGCGGGGACTCAAGAGACCCAGTACTTC.

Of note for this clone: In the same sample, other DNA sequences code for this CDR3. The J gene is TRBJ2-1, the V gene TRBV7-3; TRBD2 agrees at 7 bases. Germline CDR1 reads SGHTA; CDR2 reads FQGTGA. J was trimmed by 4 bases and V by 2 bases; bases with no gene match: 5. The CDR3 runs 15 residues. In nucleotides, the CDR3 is TGTGCCAGCAGCTTAGCGGGAGTGGGGTACAATGAGCAGTTCTTC. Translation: CASSLAGVGYNEQFF.

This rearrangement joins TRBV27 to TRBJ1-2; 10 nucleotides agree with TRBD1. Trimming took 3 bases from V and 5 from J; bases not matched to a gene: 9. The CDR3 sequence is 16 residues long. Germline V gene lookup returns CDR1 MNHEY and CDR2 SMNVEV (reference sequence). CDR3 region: CASSFSGQGGNYGYTF. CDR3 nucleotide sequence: TGTGCCAGCAGTTTTTCCGGACAGGGGGGGAATTATGGCTACACCTTC.

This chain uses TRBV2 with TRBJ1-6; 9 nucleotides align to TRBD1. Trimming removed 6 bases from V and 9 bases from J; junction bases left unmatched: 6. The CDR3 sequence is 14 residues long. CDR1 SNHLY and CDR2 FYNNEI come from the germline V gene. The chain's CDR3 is CASSSGTGLSPLHF. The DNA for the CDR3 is TGTGCCAGCAGCTCGGGGACAGGGCTTTCACCCCTCCACTTT.

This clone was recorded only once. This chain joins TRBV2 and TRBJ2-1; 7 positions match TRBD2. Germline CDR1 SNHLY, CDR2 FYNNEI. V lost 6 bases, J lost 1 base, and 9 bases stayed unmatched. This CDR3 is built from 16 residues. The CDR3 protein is CASRRETASSYNEQFF. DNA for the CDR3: TGTGCCAGCAGGCGGGAGACAGCCTCATCCTACAATGAGCAGTTCTTC.

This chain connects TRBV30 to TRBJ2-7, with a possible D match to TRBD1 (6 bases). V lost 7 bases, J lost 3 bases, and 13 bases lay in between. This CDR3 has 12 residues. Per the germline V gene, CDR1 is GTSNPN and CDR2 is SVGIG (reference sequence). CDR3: CASQGRGYEQYF. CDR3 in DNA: TGTGCCTCCCAGGGCAGGGGCTACGAGCAGTACTTC.

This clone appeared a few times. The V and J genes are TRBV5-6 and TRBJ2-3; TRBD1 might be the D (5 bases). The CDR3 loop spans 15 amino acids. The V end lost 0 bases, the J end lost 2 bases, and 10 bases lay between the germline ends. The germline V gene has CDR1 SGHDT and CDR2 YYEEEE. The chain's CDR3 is CASSLAPGLTDTQYF. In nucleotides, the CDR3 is TGTGCCAGCAGCTTGGCTCCAGGGCTCACAGATACGCAGTATTTT.

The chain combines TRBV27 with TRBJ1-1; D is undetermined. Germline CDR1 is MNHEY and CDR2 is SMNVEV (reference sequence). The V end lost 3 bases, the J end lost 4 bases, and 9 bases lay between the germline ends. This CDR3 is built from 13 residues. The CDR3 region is CASSFEGFTEAFF. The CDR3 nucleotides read TGTGCCAGCAGTTTTGAGGGATTCACTGAAGCTTTCTTT.

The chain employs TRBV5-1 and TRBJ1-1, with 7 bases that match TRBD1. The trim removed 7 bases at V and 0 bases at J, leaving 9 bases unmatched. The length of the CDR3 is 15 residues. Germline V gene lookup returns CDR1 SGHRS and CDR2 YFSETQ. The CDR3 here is CASSQGGQMNTEAFF. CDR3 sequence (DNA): TGCGCCAGCTCCCAGGGGGGACAGATGAACACTGAAGCTTTCTTT.

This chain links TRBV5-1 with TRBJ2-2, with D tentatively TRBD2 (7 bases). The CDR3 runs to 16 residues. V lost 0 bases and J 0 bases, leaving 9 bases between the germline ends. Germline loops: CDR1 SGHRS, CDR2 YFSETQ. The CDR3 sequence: CASSLEGGANTGELFF. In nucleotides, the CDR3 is TGCGCCAGCAGCTTGGAGGGGGGGGCGAACACCGGGGAGCTGTTTTTT.

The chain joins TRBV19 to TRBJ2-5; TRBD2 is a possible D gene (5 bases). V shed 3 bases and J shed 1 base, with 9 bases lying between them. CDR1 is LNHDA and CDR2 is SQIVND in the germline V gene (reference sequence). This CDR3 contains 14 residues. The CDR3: CASSMSRGQETQYF. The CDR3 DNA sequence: TGTGCCAGTAGTATGAGCCGGGGCCAAGAGACCCAGTACTTC. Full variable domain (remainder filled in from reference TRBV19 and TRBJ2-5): DGGITQSPKYLFRKEGQNVTLSCEQNLNHDAMYWYRQDPGQGLRLIYYSQIVNDFQKGDIAEGYSVSREKKESFPLTVTSAQKNPTAFYLCASSMSRGQETQYFGPGTRLLVL.

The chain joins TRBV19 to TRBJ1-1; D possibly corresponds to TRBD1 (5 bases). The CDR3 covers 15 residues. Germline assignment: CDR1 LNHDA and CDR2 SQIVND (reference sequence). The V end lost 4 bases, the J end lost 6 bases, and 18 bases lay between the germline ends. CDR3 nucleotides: TGTGCCAGTAGTACCCCCAAAGGACAACCCCCTGAAGCTTTCTTT. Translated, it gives CASSTPKGQPPEAFF.

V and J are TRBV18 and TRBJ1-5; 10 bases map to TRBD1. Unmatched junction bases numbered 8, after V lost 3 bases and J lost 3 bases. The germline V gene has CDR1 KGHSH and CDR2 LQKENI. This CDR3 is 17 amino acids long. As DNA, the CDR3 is TGTGCCAGCTCACCGACAAGCGGGACAGGGGTCAATCAGCCCCAGCATTTT. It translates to CASSPTSGTGVNQPQHF. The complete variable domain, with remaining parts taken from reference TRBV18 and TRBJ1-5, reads NAGVMQNPRHLVRRRGQEARLRCSPMKGHSHVYWYRQLPEEGLKFMVYLQKENIIDESGMPKERFSAEFPKEGPSILRIQQVVRGDSAAYFCASSPTSGTGVNQPQHFGDGTRLSIL.

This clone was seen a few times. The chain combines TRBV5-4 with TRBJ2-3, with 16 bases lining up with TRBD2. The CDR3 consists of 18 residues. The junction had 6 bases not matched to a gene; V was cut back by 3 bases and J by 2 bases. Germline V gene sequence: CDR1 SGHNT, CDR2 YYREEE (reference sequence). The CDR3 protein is CASSSGLAGGPVTDTQYF. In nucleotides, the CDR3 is TGTGCCAGCAGCTCGGGACTAGCGGGAGGGCCGGTCACAGATACGCAGTATTTT.

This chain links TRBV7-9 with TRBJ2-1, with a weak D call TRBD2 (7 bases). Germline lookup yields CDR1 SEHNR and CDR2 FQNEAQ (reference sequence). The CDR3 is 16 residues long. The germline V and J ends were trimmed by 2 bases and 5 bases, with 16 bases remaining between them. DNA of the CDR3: TGTGCCAGCAGCTTATCGCTAGGGGGGGGGAACAATGAGCAGTTCTTC. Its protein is CASSLSLGGGNNEQFF.

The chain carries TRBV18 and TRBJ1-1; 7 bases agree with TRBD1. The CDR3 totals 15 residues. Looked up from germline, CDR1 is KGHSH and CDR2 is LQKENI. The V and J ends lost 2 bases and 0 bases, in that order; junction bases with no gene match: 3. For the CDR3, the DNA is TGTGCCAGCTCACCAACAGGGGCGCTGAACACTGAAGCTTTCTTT. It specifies CASSPTGALNTEAFF.

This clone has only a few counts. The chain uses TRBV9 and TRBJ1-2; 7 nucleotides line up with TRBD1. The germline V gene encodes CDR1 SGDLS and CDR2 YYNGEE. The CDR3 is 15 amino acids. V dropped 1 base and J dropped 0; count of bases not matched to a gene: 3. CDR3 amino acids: CASSVLTGANYGYTF. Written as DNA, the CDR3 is TGTGCCAGCAGCGTACTCACAGGGGCTAACTATGGCTACACCTTC.

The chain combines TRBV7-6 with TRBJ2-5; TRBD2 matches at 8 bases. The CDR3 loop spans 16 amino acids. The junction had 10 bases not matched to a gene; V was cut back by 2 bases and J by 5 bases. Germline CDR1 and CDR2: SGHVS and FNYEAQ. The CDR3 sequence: CASSLFAGGSGETQYF. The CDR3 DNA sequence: TGTGCCAGCAGCTTATTTGCGGGGGGCTCAGGGGAGACCCAGTACTTC.

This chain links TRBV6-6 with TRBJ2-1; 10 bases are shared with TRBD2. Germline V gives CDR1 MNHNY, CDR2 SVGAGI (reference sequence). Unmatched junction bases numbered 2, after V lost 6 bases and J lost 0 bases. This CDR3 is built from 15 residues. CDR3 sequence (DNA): TGTGCCAGCAGAGAGCGGGAGGGCTCCTACAATGAGCAGTTCTTC. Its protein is CASREREGSYNEQFF.

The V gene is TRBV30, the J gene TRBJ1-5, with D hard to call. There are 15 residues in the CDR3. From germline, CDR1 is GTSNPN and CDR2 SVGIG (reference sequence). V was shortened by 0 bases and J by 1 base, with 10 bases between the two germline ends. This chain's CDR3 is CAWSVGGLSNQPQHF. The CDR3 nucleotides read TGTGCCTGGAGTGTAGGAGGCTTAAGCAATCAGCCCCAGCATTTT.

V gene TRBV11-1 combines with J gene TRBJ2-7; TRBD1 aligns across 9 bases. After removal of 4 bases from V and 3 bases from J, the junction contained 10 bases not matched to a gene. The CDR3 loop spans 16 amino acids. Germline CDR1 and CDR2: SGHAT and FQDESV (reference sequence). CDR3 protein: CASSSPTGQGNYEQYF. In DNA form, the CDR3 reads TGTGCCAGCAGCTCCCCGACTGGACAGGGGAACTACGAGCAGTACTTC.

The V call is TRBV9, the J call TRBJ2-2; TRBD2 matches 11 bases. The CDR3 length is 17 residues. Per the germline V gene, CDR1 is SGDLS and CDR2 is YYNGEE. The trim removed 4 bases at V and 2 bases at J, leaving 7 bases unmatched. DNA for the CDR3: TGTGCCAGCAGCTCTCCCGGGACTAGCGGCAACACCGGGGAGCTGTTTTTT. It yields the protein CASSSPGTSGNTGELFF.

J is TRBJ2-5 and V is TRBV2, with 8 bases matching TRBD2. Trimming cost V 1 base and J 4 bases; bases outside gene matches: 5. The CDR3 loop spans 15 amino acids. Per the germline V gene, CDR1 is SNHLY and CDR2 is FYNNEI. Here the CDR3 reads CASSEGFGGGETQYF. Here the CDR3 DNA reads TGTGCCAGCAGTGAAGGTTTCGGGGGGGGAGAGACCCAGTACTTC.

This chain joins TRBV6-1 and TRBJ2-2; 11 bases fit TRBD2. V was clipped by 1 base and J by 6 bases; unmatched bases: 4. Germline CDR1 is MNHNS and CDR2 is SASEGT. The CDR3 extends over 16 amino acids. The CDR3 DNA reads TGTGCCAGCAGTGAAGGGACTAGCGGGCCTTCCGGGGAGCTGTTTTTT. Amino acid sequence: CASSEGTSGPSGELFF.

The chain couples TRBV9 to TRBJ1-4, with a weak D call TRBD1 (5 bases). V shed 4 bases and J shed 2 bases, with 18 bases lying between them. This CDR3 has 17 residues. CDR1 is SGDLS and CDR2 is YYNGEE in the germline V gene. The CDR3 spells CASSRRDGGNTNEKLFF. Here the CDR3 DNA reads TGTGCCAGCAGCAGACGAGACGGGGGGAACACTAATGAAAAACTGTTTTTT.